The clone carrying this TCR beta chain has just a few counts. Antigen unknown. The CDR3 covers 12 residues. Germline loops: CDR1 SNHLY, CDR2 FYNNEI. The V and J ends lost 8 bases and 4 bases, in that order; junction bases with no gene match: 3. This specimen belongs to a study of cytomegalovirus exposure and HLA in healthy donors. General study results and limits: In a later analysis, an Asian-associated ancestry cluster reportedly showed fewer N-insertions than the approximately 700-donor mean. Most TCR sequences showed up rarely, but some public TCRs showed up in many donors. Donors were assumed by presence/absence analyses to have roughly uniform sequencing depth. In a later analysis, HLA-associated TCR beta chains were more clonally expanded than equally common others.

Amplification used 60 Vbeta primers and 13 Jbeta primers. Clones were sequenced by immunoSEQ multiplex PCR, and TCRdb holds only the in-frame ones, with some missing. The data contain approximately 180,000 clones, roughly 13% of them singletons. This clonotype was obtained from a man aged 45 to 65 in good health and CMV-seropositive. What was sequenced was PBMCs. This chain connects TRBV2 to TRBJ2-7; 9 positions match TRBD2. CDR3 protein: CASLLAGYEQYV. In nucleotides, the CDR3 is TGTGCCAGCCTTCTAGCGGGGTACGAGCAGTACGTC.